This T cell receptor beta chain was profiled in a study of T cell repertoires in cytomegalovirus infection. Study conclusions and caveats: Dominating the ex vivo response were HLA-C-restricted CMV-specific TCR beta clonotypes.

TCRdb recomputed calls from the reads with MiXCR, one row per CDR3 protein. The top ten hold about 12% of the sample, which has around 530,000 distinct CDR3 sequences, 26% seen once. Comment on this clonotype: Its target is not known.

The CDR3 contains 14 residues. CDR1 LGHNA and CDR2 YSLEER come from the germline V gene. The junction had 3 bases not matched to a gene; V was cut back by 1 base and J by 5 bases. V gene TRBV4-3 combines with J gene TRBJ2-5; 8 positions match TRBD2. This receptor was taken from a human donor in good health (CMV status not recorded). Some clones in this sample may be carry-over from other donors' samples. Sequences were obtained from PBMCs. CDR3 nucleotides: TGCGCCAGCAGCCAAGCGACTAGCGCGGAGACCCAGTACTTC. Translated, it gives CASSQATSAETQYF.